Presented here are 12 T cell receptor beta chains from one specimen sequenced in a study of OX40 agonist ivuxolimab in advanced cancers. Profiling relied on immunoSEQ multiplex PCR, and the TCRdb table lists in-frame clones only, not all of them. The data contain 60,000 to 70,000 clones, roughly nine tenths of them singletons. This specimen was CD4+ or CD8+ T cells sorted from blood, taken in a trial of the OX40 agonist ivuxolimab. The source of these receptors is an adult with an advanced solid tumor such as melanoma, head and neck, liver or kidney cancer.

The CDR3 spells CASTPSVGNGYEQYF. CDR3 DNA sequence: TGTGCCAGCACTCCTTCGGTCGGGAATGGCTACGAGCAGTACTTC. The J gene is TRBJ2-7, the V gene TRBV11-2, with D tentatively TRBD2 (5 bases). This CDR3 spans 15 amino acids. Germline V lookup: CDR1 SGHAT, CDR2 FQNNGV. V lost 7 bases and J lost 3, with 19 bases in between. Together with reference TRBV11-2 and TRBJ2-7, the CDR3 gives the full variable domain: EAGVAQSPRYKIIEKRQSVAFWCNPISGHATLYWYQQILGQGPKLLIQFQNNGVVDDSQLPKDRFSAERLKGVDSTLKIQPAKLEDSAVYLCASTPSVGNGYEQYFGPGTRLTVT.

This sequence joins TRBV5-4 and TRBJ2-4; D is ambiguous. CDR1 and CDR2 from the germline V gene are SGHNT and YYREEE (reference sequence). This CDR3 region has 16 residues. Trimming stripped 3 bases from V and 3 bases from J, with 16 bases between. The CDR3 DNA sequence: TGTGCCAGCAGCTGGGATCGGACGGATATCAAAAACATTCAGTACTTC. This translates into CASSWDRTDIKNIQYF.

The chain joins TRBV9 to TRBJ2-1, with D maybe TRBD2 (5 bases). The CDR3 runs to 15 residues. The ends were cut back, 0 bases at V and 9 bases at J, with 16 bases in the middle. Germline V gene data show CDR1 as SGDLS and CDR2 as YYNGEE. CDR3 sequence reads: CASSVGWASRGEQFF. In nucleotides, the CDR3 is TGTGCCAGCAGCGTAGGGTGGGCTAGTCGGGGTGAGCAGTTCTTC.

The chain carries TRBV25-1 and TRBJ1-2; 8 bases fit TRBD1. V lost 4 bases, J lost 4 bases, and 11 bases stayed unmatched. Per germline, CDR1 MGHDK and CDR2 SYGVNS. The CDR3 length is 16 residues. Here the CDR3 DNA reads TGTGCCAGCAGTGGGTTTCAGCCAGGGGGCAGCTATGGCTACACCTTC. Translating gives CASSGFQPGGSYGYTF.

A word on this clone: The sample contains more than one DNA sequence encoding this CDR3. The V gene is TRBV27, the J gene TRBJ2-7; the match to TRBD1 covers 10 bases. V lost 4 bases, J lost 1 base, and 1 base stayed unmatched. Germline V gene data show CDR1 as MNHEY and CDR2 as SMNVEV (reference sequence). This CDR3 region has 14 residues. Here the CDR3 reads CASSWGQGSYEQYF. The CDR3 nucleotides are TGTGCCAGCAGTTGGGGACAGGGGTCCTACGAGCAGTACTTC.

The chain carries TRBV27 and TRBJ2-1; TRBD1 or TRBD2 may be the D gene (5 bases each). CDR3 length: 15 residues. With 2 bases removed from V and 2 bases from J, the gap between germline ends came to 10 bases. The germline gives CDR1 MNHEY, CDR2 SMNVEV (reference sequence). CDR3 amino acids: CASSLTGPAYNEQFF. The CDR3 DNA reads as TGTGCCAGCAGTTTAACGGGGCCGGCCTACAATGAGCAGTTCTTC.

This chain connects TRBV5-4 to TRBJ2-7; 9 bases align to TRBD2. The CDR3 spans 13 residues. V lost 3 bases to trimming and J lost 3 bases; unmatched junction nucleotides: 1. Germline-derived CDR1 and CDR2 are SGHNT and YYREEE (reference sequence). The CDR3 nucleotides are TGTGCCAGCAGCTCGACTAGCGGCTACGAGCAGTACTTC. It is translated as CASSSTSGYEQYF.

The chain links TRBV27 to TRBJ2-7; 13 bases map to TRBD2. Germline CDR1 reads MNHEY; CDR2 reads SMNVEV (reference sequence). This CDR3 has 15 residues. Trimming removed 6 bases from V and 3 bases from J; junction bases left unmatched: 5. CDR3 sequence (DNA): TGTGCCAGCAGCCGGACTAGCGGGGGATACTACGAGCAGTACTTC. Translated, it gives CASSRTSGGYYEQYF.

DNA of the CDR3: TGCGCCAGCAGCCTAATCATGAACACTGAAGCTTTCTTT. Translation: CASSLIMNTEAFF. The genes are TRBV4-1 and TRBJ1-1, with D hard to call. The germline CDR1 and CDR2 sequences are MGHRA and YSYEKL. The CDR3 spans 13 residues. V shed 4 bases and J shed 0 bases, with 6 bases lying between them.

V is TRBV15 and J is TRBJ1-5; D ambiguous. CDR1 LNHNV and CDR2 YYDKDF come from the germline V gene (reference sequence). Trimming cost V 6 bases and J 6 bases, with 9 bases left between them. This CDR3 comprises 12 residues. The CDR3 sequence: CATSLGFQPQHF. CDR3 DNA sequence: TGTGCCACCAGTCTCGGGTTTCAGCCCCAGCATTTT.

V and J are TRBV27 and TRBJ2-7; weak D call: TRBD1 (5 bases). V lost 10 bases, J lost 7 bases, and 17 bases lay in between. The CDR3 is 12 residues long. Germline V gives CDR1 MNHEY, CDR2 SMNVEV (reference sequence). CDR3 amino acids: CAIGWGGREQYF. CDR3 DNA sequence: TGTGCCATCGGATGGGGCGGTAGGGAGCAGTACTTC.

The chain uses TRBV27 and TRBJ2-5; no reliable D call. CDR3 length: 11 amino acids. Germline assignment: CDR1 MNHEY and CDR2 SMNVEV (reference sequence). V dropped 7 bases and J dropped 5 bases, with 8 bases sitting between them. For the CDR3, the DNA is TGTGCCAGCATCCTCGGGGAGACCCAGTACTTC. It specifies CASILGETQYF.